The 5 T cell receptor beta chains below all came from one sample that was sequenced in a study of blood T cell repertoires in COVID-19. Profiling relied on immunoSEQ multiplex PCR, and the TCRdb table lists in-frame clones only, not all of them. The profile shows approximately 300,000 clones, 80% to 90% of them singletons. Sequenced: peripheral blood. Source of these receptors: a woman aged 50 to 60 with acute or convalescent COVID-19.

The chain has TRBV5-1 and TRBJ1-3; 7 bases line up with TRBD1. The length of the CDR3 is 17 residues. Germline lookup yields CDR1 SGHRS and CDR2 YFSETQ. Trimming took 0 bases from V and 1 from J; bases not matched to a gene: 7. The CDR3 DNA sequence: TGCGCCAGCAGCTTGGGGCAGGGGGTAGAGTCTGGAAACACCATATATTTT. Translation gives CASSLGQGVESGNTIYF.

This chain joins TRBV14 and TRBJ1-6; tentative D call: TRBD1 (6 bases). The CDR3 extends over 15 amino acids. V dropped 6 bases and J dropped 0 bases, with 9 bases sitting between them. CDR1 SGHDN and CDR2 FVKESK come from the germline V gene. The CDR3 sequence is CASSEGGSYNSPLHF. The CDR3 DNA reads TGTGCCAGCAGTGAAGGGGGCTCCTATAATTCACCCCTCCACTTT.

The chain is built from TRBV12-5 and TRBJ1-5; 7 nucleotides agree with TRBD1. Germline-derived CDR1 and CDR2 are LGHNT and FRNRAP. This CDR3 is built from 17 residues. The junction had 13 bases not matched to a gene; V was cut back by 7 bases and J by 1 base. The CDR3 DNA reads as TGTGCTAGTGCCATTCAGACAGGGCCGCTCAGCAATCAGCCCCAGCATTTT. This sequence encodes CASAIQTGPLSNQPQHF.

The chain employs TRBV5-1 and TRBJ1-5; D is uncertain. The CDR3 totals 14 residues. The germline CDR1 and CDR2 sequences are SGHRS and YFSETQ. Trimming left V 5 bases short and J 1 base short, with 10 bases between. The CDR3 is CASRAGVSNQPQHF. Here the CDR3 DNA reads TGCGCCAGCAGGGCGGGAGTGAGCAATCAGCCCCAGCATTTT.

This chain connects TRBV30 to TRBJ2-7; TRBD1 matches 10 bases. After removal of 4 bases from V and 0 bases from J, the junction contained 6 bases not matched to a gene. CDR1 GTSNPN and CDR2 SVGIG come from the germline V gene (reference sequence). This CDR3 region has 15 residues. The CDR3 region is CAWNIRDRGSYEQYF. The CDR3 nucleotides read TGTGCCTGGAATATCCGGGACAGGGGCTCCTACGAGCAGTACTTC.